One sample yielded the 22 T cell receptor beta chains listed below, sequenced in a study of CD8 T cells in Susac syndrome. The authors reverse transcribed roughly 0.5 to 1 ug RNA with random hexamers. MiXCR, run by TCRdb on the immunoSEQ multiplex PCR reads, gives a single entry per CDR3 protein. The table has about 170,000 distinct CDR3 sequences, more than 95% seen once. The specimen was CD4+ T cells from PBMCs. The receptor source for this set is a human donor with Susac syndrome.

The V and J genes are TRBV30 and TRBJ1-1; no definite D call. Trimming took 0 bases from V and 1 from J, leaving 15 bases between them. The V gene's germline CDR1 is GTSNPN and CDR2 SVGIG (reference sequence). This CDR3 is built from 16 residues. The DNA of the CDR3 is TGTGCCTGGAGTGTATGGGGTATACGAGGGAACACTGAAGCTTTCTTT. Translation gives CAWSVWGIRGNTEAFF.

This sequence joins TRBV20-1 and TRBJ2-2, with D possibly TRBD1 on 6 matching bases. Germline assignment: CDR1 DFQATT and CDR2 SNEGSKA (reference sequence). The CDR3 has 14 residues. Trimming removed 3 bases from V and 6 bases from J, with 14 bases in between. The CDR3 region has the DNA TGCAGTGCTAGGGCAGAACCAGGGGCCGGGGAGCTGTTTTTT. Translating it yields CSARAEPGAGELFF.

Here the CDR3 reads CASRAESKKFF. DNA of the CDR3: TGTGCCAGCAGGGCAGAAAGTAAGAAGTTCTTC. The rearrangement joins TRBV2 to TRBJ2-1, with D uncertain. V lost 6 bases to trimming and J lost 14 bases, with 14 bases between them. This CDR3 comprises 11 residues. Germline lookup yields CDR1 SNHLY and CDR2 FYNNEI.

This sequence joins TRBV4-2 and TRBJ1-6; D remains unclear. Trimming shortened V by 0 bases and J by 8 bases, and 11 bases separated the two germline ends. From germline, CDR1 is LGHNA and CDR2 YNFKEQ. The CDR3 length is 15 residues. DNA of the CDR3: TGTGCCAGCAGCCAAGACTTACCTACCGATTCACCCCTCCACTTT. Protein product: CASSQDLPTDSPLHF.

V gene TRBV24-1 combines with J gene TRBJ2-1; TRBD1 aligns across 7 bases. CDR1 is KGHDR, CDR2 SFDVKD, per germline. This CDR3 is 15 amino acids long. The trim removed 4 bases at V and 2 bases at J, leaving 4 bases unmatched. The DNA of the CDR3 is TGTGCCACCAGTGACCCCGGGACAGCCTACAATGAGCAGTTCTTC. It translates to CATSDPGTAYNEQFF.

This sequence joins TRBV4-3 and TRBJ2-5; possible D gene TRBD2, 6 bases. CDR1 and CDR2 from the germline V gene are LGHNA and YSLEER. Trimming cost V 0 bases and J 5 bases, with 13 bases left between them. This CDR3 comprises 15 residues. The CDR3 reads CASSQDSGGSETQYF. The CDR3 DNA reads TGCGCCAGCAGCCAAGATTCTGGAGGGTCGGAGACCCAGTACTTC.

The rearrangement links TRBV28 to TRBJ2-7; D perhaps matches TRBD2 (6 bases). CDR1 and CDR2 (germline): MDHEN, SYDVKM. V was cut by 2 bases and J by 4 bases, with 15 bases left in between. This CDR3 comprises 15 residues. The CDR3 DNA follows: TGTGCCAGCAGTTTACCTGGGACTGGTGCGTACGAGCAGTACTTC. Translated, it gives CASSLPGTGAYEQYF.

The chain links TRBV6-2 or TRBV6-3 to TRBJ2-5; D tentatively reads TRBD1 or TRBD2 (6 bases each). Germline V gives CDR1 MNHEY, CDR2 SVGEGT. V was trimmed by 7 bases and J by 5 bases, leaving 20 bases between them. This CDR3 is 15 amino acids long. The DNA for the CDR3 is TGTGCCAGCACCATACAGACAGGCCGGGGGGAGACCCAGTACTTC. Its protein product is CASTIQTGRGETQYF.

The V gene is TRBV12-3 or TRBV12-4, the J gene TRBJ2-2; D remains ambiguous. The CDR3 runs 13 residues. V was cut by 5 bases and J by 4 bases, with 8 bases left in between. In DNA, the CDR3 is TGTGCCAGCAGTGTGAGTCGCACCGGGGAGCTGTTTTTT. Protein product: CASSVSRTGELFF.

V and J are TRBV30 and TRBJ2-5, with D perhaps TRBD2 (7 bases). The CDR3 totals 15 residues. Per germline, CDR1 GTSNPN and CDR2 SVGIG (reference sequence). Between the trimmed V and J ends, which lost 4 bases and 5 bases, there was a span of 20 bases. CDR3 residues: CAWTTGRTAGETQYF. CDR3 bases: TGTGCCTGGACCACCGGTAGGACAGCGGGGGAGACCCAGTACTTC.

The genes are TRBV12-3 or TRBV12-4 and TRBJ1-1, with 12 bases lining up with TRBD1. This CDR3 has 17 residues. V shed 5 bases, J shed 2 bases, and the junction held 9 bases outside the gene matches. CDR3 in DNA: TGTGCCAGCAGTCCGGGGGACAGGGGGCGAAGAAACACTGAAGCTTTCTTT. Amino acid sequence: CASSPGDRGRRNTEAFF.

This chain connects TRBV20-1 to TRBJ2-3, with D unresolved. Trimming removed 0 bases from V and 8 bases from J, with 15 bases in between. The CDR3 length is 14 residues. The V gene's germline CDR1 is DFQATT and CDR2 SNEGSKA (reference sequence). CDR3 sequence (DNA): TGCAGTGCTAGAGAGGAACTACCTTCCGGTACGCAGTATTTT. Protein: CSAREELPSGTQYF.

V gene TRBV19 combines with J gene TRBJ2-3; 9 positions match TRBD1. Germline V CDR1 and CDR2: LNHDA, SQIVND (reference sequence). Trimming at V came to 5 bases and at J to 5 bases, leaving 5 bases not matched to a gene. The CDR3 loop spans 14 amino acids. CDR3 nucleotide sequence: TGTGCCAGTAGTCCCGGGACAGGGAGAGATACGCAGTATTTT. Translated: CASSPGTGRDTQYF.

V gene TRBV7-2 combines with J gene TRBJ1-6; TRBD1 might be the D (5 bases). The germline V gene has CDR1 SGHTA and CDR2 FQGNSA. The CDR3 has 15 amino acids. Trimming pared 3 bases from V and 7 bases from J, leaving 13 bases between. The CDR3 sequence: CASSFGADMNSPLHF. The DNA of the CDR3 is TGTGCCAGCAGCTTCGGGGCCGACATGAATTCACCCCTCCACTTT.

On this clonotype itself: The junction departs from the called germline gene at one end, perhaps through a read error. This rearrangement joins TRBV20-1 to TRBJ2-7, with a tentative D call TRBD1 (6 bases). The CDR3 sequence is 9 residues long. Germline V gives CDR1 DFQATT, CDR2 SNEGSKA (reference sequence). The CDR3 DNA reads as TGCCTCCCGAGGGGGAGCCGGAACTTC. Translating it yields CLPRGSRNF.

V gene TRBV4-3 combines with J gene TRBJ2-2; 10 bases line up with TRBD2. The CDR3 has 16 amino acids. V lost 1 base to trimming and J lost 5 bases; unmatched junction nucleotides: 4. The germline V gene encodes CDR1 LGHNA and CDR2 YSLEER. CDR3: CASSQAASGGTGELFF. CDR3 in DNA: TGCGCCAGCAGCCAAGCGGCTAGCGGGGGTACCGGGGAGCTGTTTTTT.

This clonotype was seen a single time. V and J are TRBV20-1 and TRBJ2-1; a possible D gene is TRBD1 (5 bases). CDR1 and CDR2 (germline): DFQATT, SNEGSKA (reference sequence). Trimming pared 2 bases from V and 3 bases from J, leaving 8 bases between. The CDR3 extends over 13 amino acids. CDR3 loop: CSARRQGYNEQFF. The CDR3 DNA is TGCAGTGCTAGAAGGCAGGGCTACAATGAGCAGTTCTTC.

The chain uses TRBV29-1 and TRBJ2-1, with TRBD2 matching over 10 bases. CDR3 length equals 20 residues. Germline V gene data show CDR1 as SQVTM and CDR2 as ANQGSEA. After removal of 3 bases from V and 6 bases from J, the junction contained 23 bases not matched to a gene. The CDR3: CSVDVWGLGESGRGRNEQFF. The CDR3 nucleotides are TGCAGCGTTGATGTCTGGGGGCTGGGGGAAAGCGGGAGGGGACGCAATGAGCAGTTCTTC.

The chain is built from TRBV27 and TRBJ2-7, with 12 bases matching TRBD1. Germline lookup yields CDR1 MNHEY and CDR2 SMNVEV (reference sequence). Losses at the gene ends were 5 bases for V and 6 bases for J; bases not matched to a gene: 11. The CDR3 totals 16 residues. The DNA for the CDR3 is TGTGCCAGCAGTCGAGCCATGGGACAGGGGGCTGGCGAGCAGTACTTC. It yields the protein CASSRAMGQGAGEQYF.

This rearrangement joins TRBV12-3 or TRBV12-4 to TRBJ1-1; D call uncertain. This CDR3 region has 18 residues. V lost 5 bases and J lost 6, with 28 bases in between. The CDR3 here is CASSPNRNSGAGRAEAFF. CDR3 sequence (DNA): TGTGCCAGCAGTCCGAATAGAAACAGTGGAGCCGGAAGGGCTGAAGCTTTCTTT.

The chain combines TRBV28 with TRBJ2-5; tentative D call: TRBD2 (5 bases). The V end was cut by 6 bases, the J end by 5 bases, with 16 bases between. The CDR3 totals 14 residues. Per the germline V gene, CDR1 is MDHEN and CDR2 is SYDVKM. The CDR3 region is CASSPRGMRETQYF. Here the CDR3 DNA reads TGTGCCAGCAGCCCCCGAGGGATGAGGGAGACCCAGTACTTC. Variable domain in full (rest from reference TRBV28 and TRBJ2-5): DVKVTQSSRYLVKRTGEKVFLECVQDMDHENMFWYRQDPGLGLRLIYFSYDVKMKEKGDIPEGYSVSREKKERFSLILESASTNQTSMYLCASSPRGMRETQYFGPGTRLLVL.

V and J are TRBV12-3 or TRBV12-4 and TRBJ2-1; 9 bases match TRBD1. Trimming at V came to 5 bases and at J to 1 base, leaving 6 bases not matched to a gene. This CDR3 is built from 16 residues. CDR3 sequence reads: CASSPGDRESYNEQFF. The DNA for the CDR3 is TGTGCCAGCAGTCCAGGGGACAGGGAGTCCTACAATGAGCAGTTCTTC.